The clone carrying this T cell receptor (beta chain) was counted a single time. Original handling: Reference gene primers were amplified, and this amplification served to estimate nucleated cell counts. The protocol was immunoSEQ multiplex PCR, while the TCRdb copy is restricted to in-frame clones and leaves out a portion. V and J calls and clone size are as listed in that table; D and trimming were resolved from the DNA. The sample lists about 74,000 clones, 70% to 75% occurring once. CDR1 and CDR2 from the germline V gene are KGHDR and SFDVKD. V shed 2 bases and J 7 bases; nucleotides not matched to a gene: 3. The CDR3 runs to 14 residues. The sample comes from a study of blood T cell repertoires in COVID-19. Study context: Sources were T cells, B-cell-depleted T cells, or PBMCs; the material itself was cDNA or gDNA.

The chain is built from TRBV24-1 and TRBJ2-1; 8 bases map to TRBD2. The specimen sequenced was peripheral blood. This TCR derives from an older man with acute or convalescent COVID-19. Here the CDR3 DNA reads TGTGCCACCAGTGATTCTAAGCGGGGGAATGAGCAGTTCTTC. Protein sequence: CATSDSKRGNEQFF.